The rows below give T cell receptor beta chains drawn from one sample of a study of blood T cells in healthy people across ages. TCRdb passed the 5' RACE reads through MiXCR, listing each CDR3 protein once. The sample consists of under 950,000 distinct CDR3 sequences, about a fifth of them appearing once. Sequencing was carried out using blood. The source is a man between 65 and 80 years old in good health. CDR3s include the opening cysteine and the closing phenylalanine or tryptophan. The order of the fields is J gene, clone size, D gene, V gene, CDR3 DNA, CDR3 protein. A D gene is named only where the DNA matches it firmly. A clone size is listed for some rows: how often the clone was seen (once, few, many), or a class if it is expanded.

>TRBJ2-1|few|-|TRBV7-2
TGTGCCAGCAGCTTCCCCCGCGGGGTTACCTACAATGAGCAGTTCTTC
CASSFPRGVTYNEQFF
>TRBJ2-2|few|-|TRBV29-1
TGCAGCGTTAAAGGTTCTGCCGGGGAGCTGTTTTTT
CSVKGSAGELFF
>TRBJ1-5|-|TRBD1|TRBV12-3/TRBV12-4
TGTGCCAGCAGGTTTGACAGGGCCAATCAGCCCCAGCATTTT
CASRFDRANQPQHF
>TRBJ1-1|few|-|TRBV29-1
TGCAGCGGAGGGCGACTAAACACTGAAGCTTTCTTT
CSGGRLNTEAFF
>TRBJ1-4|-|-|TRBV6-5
TGTGCCAGCAGTTACCCAGACCGCGGGGCAACTAATGAAAAACTGTTTTTT
CASSYPDRGATNEKLFF
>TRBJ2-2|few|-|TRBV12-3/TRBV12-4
TGTGCCAGCAGAGCGGGACAGACCACCGGGGAGCTGTTTTTT
CASRAGQTTGELFF
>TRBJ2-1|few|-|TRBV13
TGTGCCAGCGGCCGGAGCTCCTACAATGAGCAGTTCTTC
CASGRSSYNEQFF
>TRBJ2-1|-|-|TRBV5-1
TGCGCCAGCAGCTTGGACACTTCAAGCTCCTACAATGAGCAGTTCTTC
CASSLDTSSSYNEQFF
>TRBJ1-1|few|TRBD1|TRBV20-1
TGCAGTGCGTATGCCCCGGGACAGAAGAACACTGAAGCTTTCTTT
CSAYAPGQKNTEAFF
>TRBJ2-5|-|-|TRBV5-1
TGCGCCAGCAGCTTGGTAACTACGGGCGTAGAGACCCAGTACTTC
CASSLVTTGVETQYF
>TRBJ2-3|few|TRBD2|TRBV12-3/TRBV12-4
TGTGCCAGCAGCCTCATCGGGGGGGCAGATACGCAGTATTTT
CASSLIGGADTQYF
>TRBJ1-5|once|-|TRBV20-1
TGCAGTGCTAGAGAGGCCAGTAGCAATCAGCCCCAGCATTTT
CSAREASSNQPQHF
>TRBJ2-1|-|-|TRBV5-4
TGTGCCAGCAGCTTAGGGGGACGGGACTATCCCTACAATGAGCAGTTCTTC
CASSLGGRDYPYNEQFF
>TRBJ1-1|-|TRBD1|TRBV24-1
TGTGCCACCAGCACAGGGGTGAGCACTGAAGCTCTCTTT
CATSTGVSTEALF
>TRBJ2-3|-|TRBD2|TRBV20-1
TGCAGTGCTAGAATTAGCGGGGGGGCCCGGAATACGCAGTGTTTT
CSARISGGARNTQCF
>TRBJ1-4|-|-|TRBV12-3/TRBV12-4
TGTGCCAGCAGTTACGGGGGGCCGGTCGAAAAACTGTTTTTT
CASSYGGPVEKLFF
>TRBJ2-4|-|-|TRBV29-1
TGCAGCGTTGAGGATTCCGACATTCAGTACTTC
CSVEDSDIQYF
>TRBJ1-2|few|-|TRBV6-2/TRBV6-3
TGTGCCAGCAGTTACGGCGGCACCTTCACCTTC
CASSYGGTFTF
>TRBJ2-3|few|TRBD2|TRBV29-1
TGCAGCGTTGACGCCCTAGCGGGAGGGACAGATACGCAGTATTTT
CSVDALAGGTDTQYF
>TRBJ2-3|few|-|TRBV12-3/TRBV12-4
TGTGCCAGCAGTTTCTATAAGGATACGCAGTATTTT
CASSFYKDTQYF
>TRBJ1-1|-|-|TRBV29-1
TGCAGCGTTGGAAGGCGTGAGACTGAAGCTTTCTTT
CSVGRRETEAFF
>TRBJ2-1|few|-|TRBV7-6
TGTGCCAGCAGCTTAGGTAATAGCCTCCAAAATGAGCAGTTCTTC
CASSLGNSLQNEQFF
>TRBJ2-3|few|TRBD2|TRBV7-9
TGTGCCAGCAGCTCTAGCGGGGGCGCAGATACGCAGTATTTT
CASSSSGGADTQYF
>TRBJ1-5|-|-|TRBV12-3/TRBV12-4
TGTGCCAGCAGTTTAGACATACATCAGCCCCAGCATTTT
CASSLDIHQPQHF
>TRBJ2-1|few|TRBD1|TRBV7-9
TGTGCCAGCAGCTCAACAGGGGTAAGGGTCAATGAGCAGTTCTTC
CASSSTGVRVNEQFF
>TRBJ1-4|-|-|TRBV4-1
TGCGCCAGCAGCCAAAGTAGGGACGAAAAACTGTTTTTT
CASSQSRDEKLFF
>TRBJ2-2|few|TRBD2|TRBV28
TGTGCCAGCAGTACCTTAGCGGGGGACACCGGGGAGCTGTTTTTT
CASSTLAGDTGELFF
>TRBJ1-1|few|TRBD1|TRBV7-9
TGTGCCAGCAGTGGGACAGGGGGCATCGCTGAAGCTTTCTTT
CASSGTGGIAEAFF
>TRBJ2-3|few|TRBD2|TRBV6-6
TGTGCCAGCAGTGCCGGGACTAGCACGGATTTT
CASSAGTSTDF
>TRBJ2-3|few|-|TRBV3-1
TGTGCCAGCAGCATACGGGGGTTACGAACAGATACGCAGTATTTT
CASSIRGLRTDTQYF
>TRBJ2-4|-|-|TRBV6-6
TGTGCCAGCAGTTACGGTTTCGGGGGGCGCGGGACCAAAAACATTCAGTACTTC
CASSYGFGGRGTKNIQYF
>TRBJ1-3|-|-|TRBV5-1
TGCGCCAGCAGTGCGTTCGAGCGGGGAGGTTCTGGAAACACCATATATTTT
CASSAFERGGSGNTIYF
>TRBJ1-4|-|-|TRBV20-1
TGCATGGCGGGAGCGTTTAGTGAAAAACTGTTTTTT
CMAGAFSEKLFF
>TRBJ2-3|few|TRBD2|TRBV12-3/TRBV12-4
TGTGCCAGCAGTAGCGGGGGGGACGGAACAGATACGCAGTATTTT
CASSSGGDGTDTQYF
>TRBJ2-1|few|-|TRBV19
TGTGCCAGTAGCTCAGGGATAACGCAGTTCTTC
CASSSGITQFF
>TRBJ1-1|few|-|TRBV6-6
TGTGCCAGCCAGGCAGACAGCTCCTTGCCTTTCTTT
CASQADSSLPFF
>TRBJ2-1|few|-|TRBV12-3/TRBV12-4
TGTGCCAGCAGTTCCCGGACCCGTCTCCACAATGAGCAGTTCTTC
CASSSRTRLHNEQFF
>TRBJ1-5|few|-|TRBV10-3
TGTGCCATCAGCCCTGGGGAAGGTCAGCCCCAGCATTTT
CAISPGEGQPQHF
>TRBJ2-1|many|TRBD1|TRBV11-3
TGTGCCAGCAGCTTAGACAGGGGGCCGAGTAATGAGCAGTTCTTC
CASSLDRGPSNEQFF
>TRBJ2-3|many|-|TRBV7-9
TGTGCCAGCAGCTTAATGGGGACAGATACGCAGTATTTT
CASSLMGTDTQYF
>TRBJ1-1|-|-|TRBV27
TGTGCCAGCCCCCTCAAGGGTACCTATGGGGACACTGAAGCTTTCTTT
CASPLKGTYGDTEAFF
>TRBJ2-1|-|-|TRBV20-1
TGCAGTGCTAGCGATCGGGGGACACGCTCCTACAATGAGCAGTTCTTC
CSASDRGTRSYNEQFF
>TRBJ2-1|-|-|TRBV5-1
TGCGCCAGCAGTGGGGTAACGGGAAGCTCCTACAATGAGCAGTTCTTC
CASSGVTGSSYNEQFF
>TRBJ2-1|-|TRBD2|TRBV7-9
TGTGCCAGCAGTAGCGGGGGGAGGTATGAGCAGTTCTTC
CASSSGGRYEQFF
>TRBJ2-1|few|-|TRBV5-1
TGCGCCAGCAGCTTAGTTGGGAGTTCGGTCGCTTATGAGCAGTTCTTC
CASSLVGSSVAYEQFF
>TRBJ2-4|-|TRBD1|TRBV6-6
TGTGCCAGCAGTATACCCACCACAGGGGTCAAAAACATTCAGTACTTC
CASSIPTTGVKNIQYF
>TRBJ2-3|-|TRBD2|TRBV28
TGTGCCAGCAGTCCAAGTCGCGGGAGATTCACAGATACGCAGTATTTT
CASSPSRGRFTDTQYF
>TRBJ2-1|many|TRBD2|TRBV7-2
TGTGCCAGCAGTTTGGGGGGGACCCACAATGAGCAGTTCTTC
CASSLGGTHNEQFF
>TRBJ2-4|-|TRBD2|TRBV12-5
TGTGCTAGTGGTTTGGTCCGATTAGCGGGAGAGGGGGAAAAAGCCAAAAACATTCAGTACTTC
CASGLVRLAGEGEKAKNIQYF
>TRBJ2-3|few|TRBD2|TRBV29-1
TGCAGCACCCGACTAGCGGACATCACAGATACGCAGTATTTT
CSTRLADITDTQYF
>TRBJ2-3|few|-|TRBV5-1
TGCGCCAGCTGCAGGGGCTACACAGATACGCAGTATTTT
CASCRGYTDTQYF
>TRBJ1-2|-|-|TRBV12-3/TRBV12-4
TGTGCCAGCAGTTTCTCCGTGGGCACGCGTGGCTACACCTTC
CASSFSVGTRGYTF
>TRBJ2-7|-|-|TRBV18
TGTGCCAGCTCACCACCGTCGCGCTACGAGCAGCACTTC
CASSPPSRYEQHF
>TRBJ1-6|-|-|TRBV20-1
TGCAGTGCTAGAGAGGGGCCAGGGGAAAGATCACCCCTCCACTTT
CSAREGPGERSPLHF